This TCR beta chain derives from a study of T cells in Graves' hyperthyroidism and ophthalmopathy. Overall study results and limits: Ophthalmopathy and stable hyperthyroidism were separated by a 13 V-J model. Model output signaled ophthalmopathy a median about 6.3 months ahead of onset.

Diagnosis of hyperthyroidism was new in patients aged 18 to 65, and its duration was under 2 months. The study based diagnoses on clinical symptoms, serum thyroxine and TRAb, thyroid ultrasound and orbital computed tomography. Amplified TCR beta CDR3 regions derived from RNA transcripts. Initially, a first-round RT-PCR of the TCR CDR3 employed the HTBI primer set. TCRdb used MiXCR to reprocess the multiplex PCR reads, holding one entry per CDR3 protein. The data show approximately 560,000 distinct CDR3 sequences, with just over 45% seen just once and 8.2% held by the top ten. Note on this clonotype: Antigen specificity is unknown.

Germline V CDR1 and CDR2: SGDLS, YYNGEE. The V gene lost 4 bases and the J gene lost 6 bases, with 13 bases spanning the gap. CDR3 length equals 14 residues. The chain links TRBV9 to TRBJ1-4; no clear D gene. The sequenced sample consisted of peripheral blood or thyroid tissue (not recorded which). The sequence derives from a woman aged 18-29 years with Graves' hyperthyroidism. The CDR3 region has the DNA TGTGCCAGCAGCCCCCCGCCTGGGGATGAAAAACTGTTTTTT. This gives the protein CASSPPPGDEKLFF.